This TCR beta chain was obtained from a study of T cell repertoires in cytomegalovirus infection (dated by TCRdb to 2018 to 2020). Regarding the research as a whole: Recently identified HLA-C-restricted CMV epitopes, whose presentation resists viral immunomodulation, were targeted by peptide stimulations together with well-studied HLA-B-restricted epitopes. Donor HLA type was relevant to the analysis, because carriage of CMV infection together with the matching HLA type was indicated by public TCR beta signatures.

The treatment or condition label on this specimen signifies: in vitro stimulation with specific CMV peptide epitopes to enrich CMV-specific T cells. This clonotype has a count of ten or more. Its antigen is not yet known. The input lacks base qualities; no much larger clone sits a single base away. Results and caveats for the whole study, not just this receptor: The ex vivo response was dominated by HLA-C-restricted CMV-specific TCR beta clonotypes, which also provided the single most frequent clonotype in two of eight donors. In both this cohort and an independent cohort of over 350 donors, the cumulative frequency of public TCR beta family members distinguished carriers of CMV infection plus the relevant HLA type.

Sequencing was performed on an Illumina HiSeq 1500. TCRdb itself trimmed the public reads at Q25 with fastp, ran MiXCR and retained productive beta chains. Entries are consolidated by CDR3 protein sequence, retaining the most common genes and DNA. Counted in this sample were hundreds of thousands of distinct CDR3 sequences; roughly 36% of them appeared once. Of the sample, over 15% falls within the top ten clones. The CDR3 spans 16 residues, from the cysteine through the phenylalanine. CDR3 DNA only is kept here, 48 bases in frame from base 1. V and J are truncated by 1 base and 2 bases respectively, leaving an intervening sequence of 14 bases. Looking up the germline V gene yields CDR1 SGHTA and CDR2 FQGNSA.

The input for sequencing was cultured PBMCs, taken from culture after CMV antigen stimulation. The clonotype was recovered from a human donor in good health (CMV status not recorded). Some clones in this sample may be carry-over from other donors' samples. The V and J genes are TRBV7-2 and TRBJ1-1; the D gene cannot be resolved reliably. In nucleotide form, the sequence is TGTGCCAGCAGCTTAGTTGGGCCAGGTCGCAACACTGAAGCTTTCTTT. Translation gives CASSLVGPGRNTEAFF.